This T cell receptor (beta chain) was identified in a study of T cells in localized non-small cell lung cancer. The assay was immunoSEQ multiplex PCR, and TCRdb's table has in-frame clones only and misses some. The sample holds 30,000 to 40,000 clones, under 90% seen once. A note on this clone: The antigen is undetermined.

General observations from the study: Among the tissues sampled, uninvolved adjacent lung had the highest T cell clonality, above tumor. The appearance of a median approximately 55 of the top 100 tumor clones was seen in adjacent lung. Only one tumor region went through sequencing, so heterogeneity may still be there. With higher T cell density in blood came longer overall survival.

Germline V gene sequence: CDR1 SGHTA, CDR2 FQGNSA. The CDR3 consists of 15 residues. V gave up 2 bases and J gave up 2 bases; unmatched junction bases: 4. Here the sequenced sample was peripheral blood, taken before any cancer treatment. This receptor was obtained from a man aged 35-75 years with stage I lung adenocarcinoma. This chain uses TRBV7-2 with TRBJ2-5; 8 bases match TRBD2. CDR3 sequence reads: CASSLMAGGQETQYF. Written as DNA, the CDR3 is TGTGCCAGCAGCTTAATGGCGGGGGGTCAAGAGACCCAGTACTTC.